These T cell receptor beta chains were read from a single sample in a study of CD8 T cells in Susac syndrome. TCRdb processed the immunoSEQ multiplex PCR reads anew with MiXCR; each CDR3 protein has one entry. The table records about 100,000 distinct CDR3 sequences, 95% of them present only once. The specimen was CD8+ T cells from PBMCs. The receptors stem from a human donor with Susac syndrome. The CDR3 runs from the conserved cysteine through the conserved F or W. The order of the fields is clone size, V gene, CDR3 length, D gene, J gene, CDR3 DNA, CDR3 protein. A D gene is named only where the DNA matches it firmly. A clone size is listed for some rows: how often the clone was seen (once, few, many), or a class if it is expanded.

>NA|TRBV28|14|NA|TRBJ2-5
TGTGCCAGCAGTTTACAGCCCCAGGGCGAGACCCAGTACTTC
CASSLQPQGETQYF
>once|TRBV6-1|15|NA|TRBJ2-1
TGTGCCAGCAATAAGGGGAGTAGCGGTTTCGATGAGCAGTTCTTC
CASNKGSSGFDEQFF
>NA|TRBV14|17|NA|TRBJ2-6
TGTGCCAGCAGCCAAGAGGGGGGGCACTCTGGGGCCAACGTCCTGACTTTC
CASSQEGGHSGANVLTF
>NA|TRBV12-5|18|NA|TRBJ1-1
TGTGCTAGTGTTTTGGTACTGGGGCGCGAGAGACGGAACACTGAAGCTTTCTTT
CASVLVLGRERRNTEAFF
>NA|TRBV15|13|NA|TRBJ2-5
TGTGCCACCAGCAGGGAAGCTGAAGAGACCCAGTACTTC
CATSREAEETQYF
>NA|TRBV5-4|18|TRBD2|TRBJ2-3
TGTGCCAGCAACCGCCCCGGGACTAGCGGGGGGCACACAGATACGCAGTATTTT
CASNRPGTSGGHTDTQYF
>NA|TRBV5-1|13|NA|TRBJ1-2
TGCGCCAGCTTCAACTCCAACGGCTATGGCTACACCTTC
CASFNSNGYGYTF
>once|TRBV19|18|TRBD1|TRBJ1-2
TGTGCCAGCCACGTAACGCTAATCGACAGGGGAAGTTTGCATGGCTACACCTTC
CASHVTLIDRGSLHGYTF
>NA|TRBV29-1|14|TRBD1|TRBJ2-5
TGCAGCGTTGACAACCCGGGACAGGGCGTGACCCAGTACTTC
CSVDNPGQGVTQYF
>NA|TRBV6-5|14|TRBD1|TRBJ2-7
TGTGCCAGCAGAATTACAGGGGGCTCATTCGAGCAGTACTTC
CASRITGGSFEQYF
>once|TRBV20-1|12|NA|TRBJ2-7
TGCAGTGCTAGCCACGGATCCTACGAGCAGTACTTC
CSASHGSYEQYF
>NA|TRBV27|13|TRBD1|TRBJ1-2
TGTGCCAGCAGTCGAGAGGGGGCGAATGGCTACACCTTC
CASSREGANGYTF
>NA|TRBV7-9|13|NA|TRBJ2-3
TGTGCCAGCAGCTTAGCGGTCACAGATACGCAGTATTTT
CASSLAVTDTQYF
>NA|TRBV4-2|14|TRBD1|TRBJ2-7
TGTGCCAGCAGCCCTCGGGGACAGATCTACGAGCAGTACTTC
CASSPRGQIYEQYF
>NA|TRBV7-9|14|NA|TRBJ2-5
TGTGCCAGCAGCTTAGACTCTAGACAAGAGACCCAGTACTTC
CASSLDSRQETQYF
>NA|TRBV7-9|16|NA|TRBJ1-5
TGTGCCAGCAGCTTCAACGACGGAGACGACAATCAGCCCCAGCATTTT
CASSFNDGDDNQPQHF
>NA|TRBV29-1|13|TRBD1|TRBJ2-7
TGCAGCGTAGGGGACAGGGGGTCCTACGAGCAGTACTTC
CSVGDRGSYEQYF
>NA|TRBV6-5|13|NA|TRBJ2-5
TGTGCCAGCAGTCCCTTAGGCCAAGAGACCCAGTACTTC
CASSPLGQETQYF
>NA|TRBV29-1|14|TRBD1|TRBJ1-2
TGCAGCGTTGTGGACAGGTCCTCTCTATATGGCTACACCTTC
CSVVDRSSLYGYTF
>NA|TRBV20-1|14|NA|TRBJ1-6
TGCAGTGCTCCCGGGGGGGCTAGGGATTCACCCCTCCACTTT
CSAPGGARDSPLHF
>NA|TRBV23-1|17|NA|TRBJ1-5
TGCGCCAGCAGTCAGGGCGCAGGGTACGGGGGCAATCAGCCCCAGCATTTT
CASSQGAGYGGNQPQHF
>NA|TRBV21-1|14|NA|TRBJ2-1
TGTGCCAGCAGCCTTGCGGGAGCGAACAATGAGCAGTTCTTC
CASSLAGANNEQFF
>NA|TRBV5-1|13|NA|TRBJ2-1
TGCGCCAGCAGCCCGGACAGAGACAATGAGCAGTTCTTC
CASSPDRDNEQFF
>NA|TRBV7-2|13|NA|TRBJ2-5
TGTGCCAGCAGCTCTTGGACTCAGGAGACCCAGTACTTC
CASSSWTQETQYF
>NA|TRBV12-3/TRBV12-4|13|NA|TRBJ1-1
TGTGCCAGCAGTTTATCGGTGGTCACTGAAGCTTTCTTT
CASSLSVVTEAFF
>NA|TRBV3-1|13|TRBD2|TRBJ2-3
TGTGCCAGCAGTCCCAGTAGCGGGACTACGCAGTATTTT
CASSPSSGTTQYF
>NA|TRBV6-1|16|TRBD2|TRBJ2-5
TGTGCCAGCAGATCCACTAGCGGGAGGCCGCTAGAGACCCAGTACTTC
CASRSTSGRPLETQYF
>NA|TRBV27|12|NA|TRBJ2-2
TGTGCCAGCAGTCCAGGAGCCGGGGAGCTGTTTTTT
CASSPGAGELFF
>NA|TRBV7-9|14|NA|TRBJ2-5
TGTGCCAGCAGCGGGGCAGGGAACCAAGAGACCCAGTACTTC
CASSGAGNQETQYF
>NA|TRBV7-2|16|NA|TRBJ2-3
TGTGCCAGCAGCACGTCGTGGGGGACCTTACCAGATACGCAGTATTTT
CASSTSWGTLPDTQYF
>NA|TRBV11-2|15|NA|TRBJ2-7
TGTGCCAGCAGCTTAGAAGGCTTAGCGGTCTACGAGCAGTACTTC
CASSLEGLAVYEQYF
>NA|TRBV20-1|14|NA|TRBJ2-2
TGCAGTGCGTTCCGGGAAGGGAACACCGGGGAGCTGTTTTTT
CSAFREGNTGELFF
>NA|TRBV4-1|13|NA|TRBJ1-2
TGCGCCAGCAGCCTTTCAGGGGACTATGGCTACACCTTC
CASSLSGDYGYTF
>NA|TRBV20-1|15|NA|TRBJ1-3
TGCAGTGCTAGGTCCCCGACACGGGGAAGAAACACCATATATTTT
CSARSPTRGRNTIYF
>NA|TRBV20-1|14|NA|TRBJ1-1
TGCAGTGCTACCCAAAGGACCGAGAACACTGAAGCTTTCTTT
CSATQRTENTEAFF
>NA|TRBV9|14|TRBD1|TRBJ1-6
TGTGCCAGCAGCGTAGGACAGGGCGATTCACCCCTCCACTTT
CASSVGQGDSPLHF
>once|TRBV29-1|13|NA|TRBJ1-5
TGCAGCGTTGGGGCCTGGGCCAATCAGCCCCAGCATTTT
CSVGAWANQPQHF
>NA|TRBV3-1|15|NA|TRBJ1-1
TGTGCCAGCAGCCAAGATCGACCAGGGTGGGCTGAAGCTTTCTTT
CASSQDRPGWAEAFF
>NA|TRBV20-1|13|NA|TRBJ1-5
TGCAGTGCTAGTGTTGGGGGCGATCAGCCCCAGCATTTT
CSASVGGDQPQHF
>NA|TRBV29-1|16|TRBD2|TRBJ2-7
TGCAGCGTTTCCCAAGCGGCTAGCGGGGGATCCTACGAGCAGTACTTC
CSVSQAASGGSYEQYF